This T cell receptor (beta chain) was retrieved from a study of T cells in Graves' hyperthyroidism and ophthalmopathy. Across the study: Peripheral blood was acquired at first diagnosis, ahead of any therapy whatsoever.

TCR beta CDR3 sequences were amplified from RNA transcripts. With the HTBI primer set, the TCR CDR3 went through a first round of RT-PCR. TCRdb independently ran MiXCR on the multiplex PCR reads; one entry per CDR3 protein. The data contain 300,000 to 350,000 distinct CDR3 sequences, 15% to 20% of them singletons. Many counts were recorded for this clonotype. Its antigen is as yet unknown. Trimming took off 6 bases at V and 0 bases at J, with 15 bases between the two ends. Germline V lookup: CDR1 MNHEY, CDR2 SVGAGI. CDR3 length equals 15 residues. Broader study findings: Most expanded thyroid clonotypes above 0.001 recurred in blood.

The sequence came from a woman between 40 and 50 years old with Graves' ophthalmopathy. Input material: blood. The chain joins TRBV6-5 to TRBJ2-7, with D perhaps given as TRBD1 or TRBD2 (6 bases each). CDR3 region: CASRYRVGGSYEQYF. The CDR3 DNA reads as TGTGCCAGCAGATACAGGGTCGGGGGCTCCTACGAGCAGTACTTC.